Following are 5 T cell receptor beta chains from one sample sequenced in a study of T cells in Graves' hyperthyroidism and ophthalmopathy (dated by TCRdb to about 2019). The method was multiplex PCR. TCRdb lists the instrument as Illumina HiSeq 2000. The TCR beta CDR3 regions were amplified from the RNA transcripts. For the first round of RT-PCR on the TCR CDR3, the HTBI primer set was used together with the Qiagen OneStep RT-PCR kit. TCRdb passed the public sequencing reads through fastp at Q25 and MiXCR, retaining productive beta sequences. Rows are combined by CDR3 protein, so each entry shows the most common genes and DNA. Present in this sample are approximately 600,000 distinct CDR3 sequences, roughly 20% of which were seen just once. The ten most abundant clones make up around a third of the sample. The material sequenced was blood. The receptors stem from a man aged 25-45 years with Graves' ophthalmopathy.

The chain is built from TRBV3-1 and TRBJ2-1; D ambiguous. Germline CDR1 reads LGHDT; CDR2 reads YNNKEL (reference sequence). Trimming stripped 4 bases from V and 0 bases from J, with 22 bases between. The CDR3 runs to 19 residues. CDR3 protein: CASSPTDGSQFSSYNEQFF. The CDR3 DNA sequence: TGTGCCAGCAGCCCAACGGACGGTTCTCAATTTAGCTCCTACAATGAGCAGTTCTTC.

This clonotype was seen at least ten times. The V and J genes are TRBV6-1 and TRBJ1-1; weak D call: TRBD1 (5 bases). Germline CDR1 reads MNHNS; CDR2 reads SASEGT. The CDR3 runs to 14 residues. V shed 6 bases and J shed 5 bases, with 16 bases lying between them. DNA of the CDR3: TGTGCCAGCAGCCGGGACCCAAGCGGTACTGAAGCTTTCTTT. This gives the protein CASSRDPSGTEAFF.

This clonotype was counted ten times or more. The chain recombines TRBV20-1 with TRBJ2-7, with D perhaps TRBD1 (6 bases). The ends were cut back, 6 bases at V and 5 bases at J, with 14 bases in the middle. Germline loops: CDR1 DFQATT, CDR2 SNEGSKA (reference sequence). CDR3 length equals 12 residues. CDR3 nucleotides: TGCAGTGCAACCCTACAGGGCCACGAGCAGTACTTC. It yields the protein CSATLQGHEQYF.

This clonotype was picked up a small number of times. The CDR3: CASSLAGGRNSPLHF. In nucleotides, the CDR3 is TGTGCCAGCAGCTTAGCAGGGGGTCGGAATTCACCCCTCCACTTT. The chain uses TRBV7-2 and TRBJ1-6, with a weak D call TRBD1 (6 bases). This CDR3 is 15 amino acids long. The germline V and J ends were trimmed by 0 bases and 7 bases, with 10 bases remaining between them. The germline V gene encodes CDR1 SGHTA and CDR2 FQGNSA.

This chain connects TRBV20-1 to TRBJ1-5; D is possibly TRBD1 (5 bases). The CDR3 is made up of 13 amino acids. Germline V lookup: CDR1 DFQATT, CDR2 SNEGSKA (reference sequence). V lost 3 bases to trimming and J lost 2 bases, with 8 bases between them. CDR3 in amino acids: CSARGPGNQPQHF. The CDR3 bases are TGCAGTGCTAGGGGACCTGGCAATCAGCCCCAGCATTTT.